This entry features one T cell receptor (beta chain) sequence. This specimen belongs to a study of blood T cell repertoires in COVID-19. Clones were sequenced by immunoSEQ multiplex PCR, and TCRdb holds only the in-frame ones, with some missing. The data contain some 130,000 clones, roughly 79% of them singletons. The receptor was isolated from a human donor in a cohort sampled during active COVID-19. Sequenced input: peripheral blood.

In DNA form, the CDR3 reads TGTGCCAGCAGCCCTTGGACAGGGGCCCCCTACGAGCAGTACTTC. This codes for CASSPWTGAPYEQYF. The chain has TRBV3-1 (or the pseudogene TRBV3-2) and TRBJ2-7, with 9 bases fitting TRBD1. The CDR3 totals 15 residues. Germline CDR1 is LGHDT and CDR2 is YNNKEL (reference sequence). After removal of 4 bases from V and 2 bases from J, the junction contained 6 bases not matched to a gene.